This T cell receptor (beta chain) was recovered during a study of T-cell reconstitution after alpha-beta-depleted transplantation in children. The V end was cut by 3 bases, the J end by 1 base, with 11 bases between. CDR1 and CDR2 (germline): LNHNV, YYDKDF (reference sequence). The CDR3 contains 15 residues. Library preparation (for TCRbeta) was performed with unique molecular identifiers. Each CDR3 protein is one row after TCRdb ran MiXCR on the PCR reads. The table includes some 390,000 distinct CDR3 sequences, around 21% detected once. In this sample, this clonotype turned up a few times. This TCR was recovered from a human donor who donated a stem cell graft to a child with acute myeloid leukemia. This chain links TRBV15 with TRBJ2-3; the D gene could be TRBD1 or TRBD2 (5 bases each). Here the sequenced sample was PBMCs from the stem cell graft donor, taken from the stem cell graft. The CDR3 DNA is TGTGCCACCAGCAGGGGACGGAAAGGCACAGATACGCAGTATTTT. It codes for CATSRGRKGTDTQYF.